The 10 T cell receptor beta chains below come from one sample, sequenced in a study of cytomegalovirus exposure and HLA in healthy donors (dated 2017 in TCRdb). The protocol used for the library was the immunoSEQ multiplex PCR assay. The multiplex PCR relied on a mix of 60 forward primers for TCR Vbeta segments and 13 reverse primers for TCR Jbeta segments. In TCRdb, the immuneACCESS table is reduced to in-frame sequences with V and J assigned. These tables do not hold every clone; where another copy was compared, an unresolved V gene accounts for under half, and the others remain unexplained. This sample's clone table shows fewer than 30,000 clones. Of the sample, about 0.69% is held by the ten largest clones. The specimen was PBMCs. The receptors were gathered from a man younger than 45 in good health and CMV-seronegative.

The chain recombines TRBV19 with TRBJ1-4; 7 bases are a match to TRBD1. Unmatched junction bases numbered 10, after V lost 5 bases and J lost 7 bases. This CDR3 is built from 15 residues. Germline CDR1 LNHDA, CDR2 SQIVND (reference sequence). In DNA form, the CDR3 reads TGTGCCAGTAGTTTCGGCCGGGACAGCGTTGAAAAACTGTTTTTT. It specifies CASSFGRDSVEKLFF.

The V call is TRBV5-1, the J call TRBJ1-1; no clear D. Germline CDR1 SGHRS, CDR2 YFSETQ. V was clipped by 3 bases and J by 1 base, with 13 bases between them. The CDR3 has 15 residues. For the CDR3, the DNA is TGCGCCAGCAGCTGGCAGTCCATAAAGAACACTGAAGCTTTCTTT. Translation: CASSWQSIKNTEAFF.

The gene calls are TRBV2 and TRBJ2-7, with 9 bases aligning to TRBD2. Germline CDR1 is SNHLY and CDR2 is FYNNEI. The CDR3 sequence is 18 residues long. The junction had 20 bases not matched to a gene; V was cut back by 6 bases and J by 5 bases. In nucleotides, the CDR3 is TGTGCCAGCAGGGGGCTCGCGGGAGGGCCGAGGGGCCGCGACGAGCAGTACTTC. Translation gives CASRGLAGGPRGRDEQYF.

J is TRBJ1-1 and V is TRBV27; D remains unclear. V gave up 11 bases and J gave up 3 bases, with 22 bases separating them. This CDR3 contains 15 residues. Germline CDR1 MNHEY, CDR2 SMNVEV (reference sequence). CDR3 coding DNA: TGTGCCGGCTCTAGTCTGGGGAGGGCCTACACTGAAGCTTTCTTT. It translates to CAGSSLGRAYTEAFF.

J is TRBJ1-1 and V is TRBV5-1; no clear D. The V end was cut by 0 bases, the J end by 3 bases, with 15 bases between. CDR3 length: 16 residues. Germline CDR1 SGHRS, CDR2 YFSETQ. The CDR3 region has the DNA TGCGCCAGCAGCTTGGGTACAGCCCCAAGGCACACTGAAGCTTTCTTT. Amino acids: CASSLGTAPRHTEAFF.

The chain carries TRBV5-1 and TRBJ2-7; tentatively, D is TRBD1 (6 bases). In germline, CDR1 is SGHRS, CDR2 YFSETQ. This CDR3 has 14 amino acids. V was pared by 0 bases and J by 7 bases, with 14 bases between. In DNA, the CDR3 is TGCGCCAGCAGCTTGGGGACAGCGACGGGGGAGCAGTACTTC. This sequence encodes CASSLGTATGEQYF.

This rearrangement joins TRBV7-2 to TRBJ1-1, with D maybe TRBD1 (6 bases). This CDR3 spans 15 amino acids. CDR1 SGHTA and CDR2 FQGNSA come from the germline V gene. The V and J ends lost 4 bases and 3 bases respectively, with 15 bases between them. The CDR3 nucleotides read TGTGCCAGCAGCTCCCCAGGGGTTGGGGACACTGAAGCTTTCTTT. It codes for CASSSPGVGDTEAFF.

The chain employs TRBV10-3 and TRBJ2-2, with 8 positions matching TRBD2. Germline CDR1 reads ENHRY; CDR2 reads SYGVKD. The J segment lost 6 bases and the V segment lost 9 bases, leaving 6 bases of the junction unmatched. CDR3 size: 13 residues. This chain's CDR3 is CAMSGSWAGELFF. The CDR3 DNA is TGTGCCATGAGCGGGAGTTGGGCCGGGGAGCTGTTTTTT.

Considering frequency, this clone is medium-sized. The chain combines TRBV6-6 with TRBJ1-4; D unresolved. Trimming pared 0 bases from V and 6 bases from J, leaving 5 bases between. CDR1 is MNHNY, CDR2 SVGAGI, per germline (reference sequence). This CDR3 has 13 residues. As DNA, the CDR3 is TGTGCCAGCAGTTACTCGCCGGATGAAAAACTGTTTTTT. It translates to CASSYSPDEKLFF.

The rearrangement uses TRBV5-6 and TRBJ2-7; D is possibly TRBD1 (6 bases). V lost 4 bases to trimming and J lost 2 bases, with 13 bases between them. Per the germline V gene, CDR1 is SGHDT and CDR2 is YYEEEE. CDR3 length equals 14 residues. CDR3 sequence reads: CASSLTTGAYEQYF. CDR3 DNA: TGTGCCAGCAGCCTCACGACAGGAGCCTACGAGCAGTACTTC.